The 23 T cell receptor beta chains below were found in one sample sequenced in a study of T cell responses to AZD1222 COVID-19 vaccine. Data came from immunoSEQ multiplex PCR; TCRdb stores just in-frame clones and leaves some out. The data hold about 150,000 clones, with more than 90% observed a single time. The sequencing here drew on peripheral blood, taken 28 days after the second AZD1222 dose. Receptors originate from an adult who received the AZD1222 COVID-19 vaccine.

This clone was observed once. J is TRBJ1-1 and V is TRBV27; TRBD1 matches 8 bases. Germline CDR1 is MNHEY and CDR2 is SMNVEV (reference sequence). The length of the CDR3 is 17 residues. Trimming at V came to 6 bases and at J to 4 bases, leaving 16 bases not matched to a gene. The chain's CDR3 is CASRQHSAGGMGTEAFF. CDR3 DNA: TGTGCCAGCAGACAGCACTCGGCAGGGGGCATGGGCACTGAAGCTTTCTTT.

This chain joins TRBV10-2 and TRBJ2-1, with 10 bases lining up with TRBD2. With V trimmed by 3 bases and J by 3 bases, 5 bases remained unmatched. The CDR3 length is 16 residues. Per the germline V gene, CDR1 is WSHSY and CDR2 is SAAADI. CDR3 in amino acids: CASSETGLAIYNEQFF. In DNA form, the CDR3 reads TGCGCCAGCAGTGAAACGGGACTAGCGATCTACAATGAGCAGTTCTTC.

V gene TRBV27 combines with J gene TRBJ1-2; perhaps TRBD1 as D (5 bases). Trimming pared 8 bases from V and 2 bases from J, leaving 12 bases between. The CDR3 is 13 residues long. CDR1 is MNHEY and CDR2 is SMNVEV in the germline V gene (reference sequence). CDR3: CASSAGGNYGYTF. The CDR3 nucleotides are TGTGCCAGCTCCGCGGGGGGGAACTATGGCTACACCTTC.

This chain connects TRBV7-9 to TRBJ2-1; unclear D gene. The CDR3 loop spans 11 amino acids. Germline V CDR1 and CDR2: SEHNR, FQNEAQ (reference sequence). V shed 3 bases and J shed 5 bases, with 2 bases lying between them. DNA for the CDR3: TGTGCCAGCAGCTTCAACAATGAGCAGTTCTTC. It codes for CASSFNNEQFF. The full variable domain, with the rest looked up from reference TRBV7-9 and TRBJ2-1, is DTGVSQNPRHKITKRGQNVTFRCDPISEHNRLYWYRQTLGQGPEFLTYFQNEAQLEKSRLLSDRFSAERPKGSFSTLEIQRTEQGDSAMYLCASSFNNEQFFGPGTRLTVL.

This chain uses TRBV3-1 (or the pseudogene TRBV3-2) with TRBJ1-6; D is possibly TRBD1 (6 bases). V was cut by 5 bases and J by 7 bases, with 12 bases left in between. This CDR3 contains 14 residues. Germline assignment: CDR1 LGHDT and CDR2 YNNKEL (reference sequence). CDR3 DNA sequence: TGTGCCAGCAGCAAAACAGGGTCCAATTCACCCCTCCACTTT. It is translated as CASSKTGSNSPLHF.

The genes are TRBV28 and TRBJ1-3; no definite D call. This CDR3 has 14 amino acids. CDR1 and CDR2 from the germline V gene are MDHEN and SYDVKM. V lost 6 bases, J lost 4 bases, and 13 bases lay in between. The CDR3 DNA reads TGTGCCAGCAGCTCCCGGGCCTTCGGAAACACCATATATTTT. Translating gives CASSSRAFGNTIYF.

This chain uses TRBV7-8 with TRBJ2-1; D not certain. The germline V gene has CDR1 SGHVS and CDR2 FQNEAQ. V was trimmed by 1 base and J by 5 bases, leaving 12 bases between them. CDR3 size: 15 residues. The chain's CDR3 is CASSLGSNSDNEQFF. As DNA, the CDR3 is TGTGCCAGCAGCTTAGGGTCGAACAGCGACAATGAGCAGTTCTTC.

The rearrangement uses TRBV5-1 and TRBJ2-7; D is ambiguous. The V and J ends lost 1 base and 0 bases respectively, with 14 bases between them. Germline V gene lookup returns CDR1 SGHRS and CDR2 YFSETQ. This CDR3 has 16 amino acids. This chain's CDR3 is CASSLLISGLSYEQYF. DNA for the CDR3: TGCGCCAGCAGCTTGTTGATTTCCGGGCTCTCCTACGAGCAGTACTTC. Complete variable domain (other parts from reference TRBV5-1 and TRBJ2-7): KAGVTQTPRYLIKTRGQQVTLSCSPISGHRSVSWYQQTPGQGLQFLFEYFSETQRNKGNFPGRFSGRQFSNSRSEMNVSTLELGDSALYLCASSLLISGLSYEQYFGPGTRLTVT.

About this clone itself: Germline is not matched at one junction end, which may reflect a read error. The rearrangement links TRBV4-1 to TRBJ2-1; TRBD2 matches at 15 bases. The V gene's germline CDR1 is MGHRA and CDR2 YSYEKL. The CDR3 totals 19 residues. CDR3: CASTQIGLAGGPNHNEQFF. DNA of the CDR3: TGCGCCAGCACCCAAATCGGACTAGCGGGAGGGCCGAATCACAATGAGCAGTTCTTC.

The sample holds one count of this clone. J is TRBJ1-1 and V is TRBV5-4, with a tentative D call TRBD1 (5 bases). CDR1 is SGHNT, CDR2 YYREEE, per germline (reference sequence). V gave up 1 base and J gave up 4 bases, with 11 bases separating them. CDR3 length: 14 amino acids. CDR3 protein: CASSLSRRGTEAFF. CDR3 coding DNA: TGTGCCAGCAGCTTGAGTAGGAGGGGCACTGAAGCTTTCTTT.

This chain joins TRBV18 and TRBJ2-2; D uncertain. V shed 3 bases and J shed 2 bases, with 13 bases lying between them. Germline CDR1 is KGHSH and CDR2 is LQKENI. The CDR3 is 16 residues long. The CDR3 DNA sequence: TGTGCCAGCTCACCGCCGTTGGGCGTCAACACCGGGGAGCTGTTTTTT. Translating it yields CASSPPLGVNTGELFF.

The chain couples TRBV7-9 to TRBJ1-3; D gene unclear. The CDR3 is 15 residues long. Deletions cut 5 bases from V and 0 bases from J, with 11 bases between. CDR1 and CDR2 from the germline V gene are SEHNR and FQNEAQ (reference sequence). The CDR3 region is CASSEPLISGNTIYF. In DNA, the CDR3 is TGTGCCAGCAGCGAACCACTGATCTCTGGAAACACCATATATTTT.

The chain recombines TRBV30 with TRBJ1-1; tentatively, D is TRBD1 (5 bases). This CDR3 is 12 amino acids long. Germline V gives CDR1 GTSNPN, CDR2 SVGIG (reference sequence). The V and J ends lost 3 bases and 6 bases respectively, with 11 bases between them. The CDR3 is CAWRAGWAEAFF. The CDR3 DNA is TGTGCCTGGAGGGCAGGGTGGGCTGAAGCTTTCTTT.

The chain is built from TRBV18 and TRBJ2-5; D call uncertain. Germline V CDR1 and CDR2: KGHSH, LQKENI. The CDR3 runs 13 residues. Trimming left V 4 bases short and J 5 bases short, with 11 bases between. This CDR3 reads CASSRDSGETQYF. CDR3 coding DNA: TGTGCCAGCTCACGAGACTCTGGGGAGACCCAGTACTTC.

J is TRBJ1-1 and V is TRBV9; D unresolved. Trimming left V 0 bases short and J 7 bases short, with 10 bases between. The germline V gene has CDR1 SGDLS and CDR2 YYNGEE. This CDR3 spans 13 amino acids. In DNA, the CDR3 is TGTGCCAGCAGCGTAGCAAACGTCGGTGAAGCTTTCTTT. This gives the protein CASSVANVGEAFF.

CDR3 sequence: CASSSPQGARLGANEKLFF. The CDR3 coding sequence is TGCGCCAGCAGCTCCCCCCAGGGGGCGCGCCTCGGGGCTAATGAAAAACTGTTTTTT. V usage is TRBV5-1 and J usage is TRBJ1-4, with 8 bases matching TRBD1. The V segment lost 3 bases and the J segment 3 bases; nucleotides outside the gene matches: 16. CDR1 and CDR2 from the germline V gene are SGHRS and YFSETQ. This CDR3 spans 19 amino acids.

The genes are TRBV28 and TRBJ1-1, with TRBD1 matching over 7 bases. The CDR3 extends over 15 amino acids. V shed 5 bases and J 0 bases; nucleotides not matched to a gene: 6. CDR1 MDHEN and CDR2 SYDVKM come from the germline V gene. The CDR3 DNA sequence: TGTGCCAGCAGTCCGTCGACAGGGATGAACACTGAAGCTTTCTTT. It translates to CASSPSTGMNTEAFF.

The J gene is TRBJ2-5, the V gene TRBV4-1, with a tentative D call TRBD2 (5 bases). Germline-derived CDR1 and CDR2 are MGHRA and YSYEKL. CDR3 length equals 17 residues. V was trimmed by 4 bases and J by 2 bases, leaving 20 bases between them. The CDR3 reads CASSPNRGERKQETQYF. In DNA form, the CDR3 reads TGCGCCAGCAGCCCCAACCGCGGTGAGCGGAAACAAGAGACCCAGTACTTC.

The table lists this clone with a few counts. The V gene is TRBV7-9, the J gene TRBJ2-5; 7 nucleotides agree with TRBD2. There are 15 residues in the CDR3. Germline V gives CDR1 SEHNR, CDR2 FQNEAQ (reference sequence). Trimming cost V 3 bases and J 1 base; bases outside gene matches: 5. DNA for the CDR3: TGTGCCAGCAGCTTCCGCGGGGGAATCCAAGAGACCCAGTACTTC. Translated: CASSFRGGIQETQYF.

This sequence joins TRBV11-2 and TRBJ2-1; no firm D call. Trimming removed 1 base from V and 6 bases from J, with 10 bases in between. The CDR3 loop spans 14 amino acids. CDR1 and CDR2 from the germline V gene are SGHAT and FQNNGV. CDR3 in amino acids: CASSLVPLSNEQFF. CDR3 nucleotides: TGTGCCAGCAGCTTAGTCCCCTTAAGCAATGAGCAGTTCTTC. Filled out from reference TRBV11-2 and TRBJ2-1, the complete variable domain reads EAGVAQSPRYKIIEKRQSVAFWCNPISGHATLYWYQQILGQGPKLLIQFQNNGVVDDSQLPKDRFSAERLKGVDSTLKIQPAKLEDSAVYLCASSLVPLSNEQFFGPGTRLTVL.

The chain uses TRBV18 and TRBJ1-1; no firm D call. The CDR3 runs 15 residues. Germline CDR1 KGHSH, CDR2 LQKENI. Trimming left V 2 bases short and J 4 bases short, with 14 bases between. Here the CDR3 DNA reads TGTGCCAGCTCACCAATTCAGGCGAGGTCCACTGAAGCTTTCTTT. Translated: CASSPIQARSTEAFF.

The CDR3 loop reads CASSQSAGPGNTIYF. The CDR3 coding sequence is TGTGCCAGCAGCCAATCGGCAGGGCCTGGAAACACCATATATTTT. The chain recombines TRBV16 with TRBJ1-3, with a tentative D call TRBD1 (5 bases). V was shortened by 0 bases and J by 2 bases, with 8 bases between the two germline ends. The germline CDR1 and CDR2 sequences are KGHSY and FQNENV. The CDR3 has 15 amino acids.

This chain joins TRBV9 and TRBJ2-1; TRBD2 aligns across 10 bases. This CDR3 has 17 residues. V was pared by 4 bases and J by 0 bases, with 7 bases of the junction left unmatched. Germline V gene lookup returns CDR1 SGDLS and CDR2 YYNGEE. In DNA, the CDR3 is TGTGCCAGCAGCTCCCAGCGGGGGGGCCCCTCCTACAATGAGCAGTTCTTC. Translation gives CASSSQRGGPSYNEQFF.